Listed here is a single T cell receptor (beta chain). This clonotype was seen repeatedly, ten times or more. Its antigen remains undetermined. No much larger clone is present one base from it, and per-base qualities are unavailable. The TCR beta CDR3 regions were amplified from RNA transcripts. The TCR CDR3 was subjected to a first round of RT-PCR using the HTBI primer set and the Qiagen OneStep RT-PCR kit. Libraries were constructed in a second round of multiplex PCR, after which size selection and purification were carried out. Libraries were sequenced paired-end with 100 bp reads on an Illumina HiSeq2000. As for the original processing: Raw data were processed with SOAPnuke, discarding reads with adapters, uncalled bases, mean Phred below 15, or no exact constant-primer or identifier match. COPE v1.2.5 was used to merge the high-quality paired reads, and each unique nucleotide sequence was defined as a clonotype. MiTCR v1.1 was used to align the clonotypes against IMGT TRBV, TRBD and TRBJ reference segments. The analysis included only V-J combinations with a frequency above 0.0001, which together covered roughly 99% of the repertoires. The TCS score was defined as the ratio of F50 (clonal expansion) to E x V (chaos), calculated using BLOSUM62-based TCRdist between CDR3 peptides within each V-J. Welch's t-statistics and random forest reduced around 520 V-J features to under 15, which were used in a naive Bayes classifier (R e1071). TCRdb trimmed the raw reads at Q25, called clones with MiXCR and kept productive beta chains. Rows with one shared CDR3 protein collapse into an entry with the most common genes and DNA. What appears here as the V and J calls and clone size reflects TCRdb's work, not the paper's. In all, the sample holds hundreds of thousands of distinct CDR3 sequences, and about 15% of those were seen once. Less than 6% of the sample rests with the top ten.

The sample is drawn from a study of T cells in Graves' hyperthyroidism and ophthalmopathy (dated by TCRdb to between 2018 and 2020). For context, the study as a whole: Peripheral blood was collected at initial diagnosis, before any treatment. A discovery cohort of roughly 100 patients, about 40 with Graves' ophthalmopathy and 55 to 65 with stable Graves' hyperthyroidism, was used to find distinguishing TCR V-J signatures. Prospective prediction of ophthalmopathy was tested in an independent validation cohort consisting of some 20 hyperthyroidism patients and 15 or so patients who later progressed to ophthalmopathy. The 100 discovery patients were randomly split 7:3 into training and test sets. Thyroid tissue and blood T-cell repertoires from six Graves' hyperthyroidism patients were also compared in the study. Following sampling, methimazole starting at 30 mg daily was given to hyperthyroidism patients, and high-dose intravenous methylprednisolone was given to ophthalmopathy patients. TCR Vbeta CDR3 sequencing of 120 to 150 peripheral blood samples (under 45 ophthalmopathy, 75 to 80 hyperthyroidism and approximately 17 progressor patients) is reported in the paper. The paper's findings and limits, for the study overall: A 13 V-J signature model separated ophthalmopathy from stable hyperthyroidism, with around 91% sensitivity and roughly 81% specificity in cross-validation and 80%/75% in testing. Sample size was not statistically predetermined, and blinding of investigators to group allocation was not performed. Most expanded thyroid clonotypes (frequency above 0.001) were also detected in blood, suggesting blood repertoires may reflect thyroid immune responses. In validation, progression to ophthalmopathy was predicted by the model with 55% to 71% sensitivity and around 76% specificity, a median of 6.5 months before onset.

Hyperthyroidism patients were aged 18 to 65 years and newly diagnosed, with disease duration of less than 2 months. Any patient with an uncontrolled infection, another autoimmune disease, pregnancy or lactation was excluded. Diagnoses were based on clinical symptoms, serum thyroxine and TRAb, thyroid ultrasound and orbital computed tomography. Blood from progressor patients was drawn when they were first diagnosed with hyperthyroidism, before any ophthalmopathy symptoms appeared. PBMCs were separated from under 12 ml of fresh peripheral blood using Ficoll-Paque density gradient centrifugation. Progressor patients were defined as those initially diagnosed with Graves' hyperthyroidism in whom ophthalmopathy developed during follow-up. Trizol reagent was used to extract total RNA, and RNA quality was then checked on an Agilent 2100 Bioanalyzer. V sheds 8 bases and J sheds 3 bases, leaving 19 bases between their ends. Measured from the cysteine to the phenylalanine, the CDR3 is 15 residues long. Only the CDR3 portion is preserved as DNA: 45 bases, with reading frame beginning at the first base.

The sequenced sample consisted of blood. The clonotype comes from a woman in her thirties with Graves' hyperthyroidism that later progressed to Graves' ophthalmopathy. The sequence joins TRBV12-3 or TRBV12-4 to TRBJ1-1, and the D gene may be TRBD1, 6 bases matching. The DNA sequence is TGTGCCAGCGTACCTCACACAGGGTTGGACACTGAAGCTTTCTTT. This is translated as CASVPHTGLDTEAFF.